Below are 5 T cell receptor beta chains sequenced from a single sample in a study of cytomegalovirus exposure and HLA in healthy donors. The study ran its PCR with 60 Vbeta and 13 Jbeta primers. Sequencing was performed with immunoSEQ multiplex PCR; in TCRdb, only in-frame clones are kept and a portion is missing. The sample includes about 120,000 clones, roughly 71% of them seen just once. Material for sequencing was PBMCs. The receptors originated from a middle-aged woman in good health and CMV-seropositive.

This chain uses TRBV6-6 with TRBJ2-1; a weak D match, TRBD2 (5 bases). This CDR3 region has 13 residues. From germline, CDR1 is MNHNY and CDR2 SVGAGI (reference sequence). V was clipped by 7 bases and J by 9 bases, with 16 bases between them. This CDR3 is CASTDREGVEQFF. CDR3 nucleotide sequence: TGTGCCAGCACAGACCGCGAGGGTGTTGAGCAGTTCTTC.

This clone is a singleton in its sample. The V call is TRBV29-1, the J call TRBJ2-2, with 8 bases fitting TRBD2. The CDR3 is made up of 15 amino acids. The V and J ends lost 6 bases and 4 bases, in that order; junction bases with no gene match: 10. In germline, CDR1 is SQVTM, CDR2 ANQGSEA. CDR3 sequence (DNA): TGCAGCGTCGGGACTAGTGGGAGGTTCACCGGGGAGCTGTTTTTT. Translated: CSVGTSGRFTGELFF.

V is TRBV7-9 and J is TRBJ2-7; D unresolved. Trimming took 5 bases from V and 0 from J, leaving 11 bases between them. Germline V CDR1 and CDR2: SEHNR, FQNEAQ (reference sequence). The CDR3 extends over 14 amino acids. The CDR3 sequence: CASSPRVGSYEQYF. CDR3 nucleotide sequence: TGTGCCAGCAGCCCCCGGGTGGGCTCCTACGAGCAGTACTTC.

The V gene is TRBV15, the J gene TRBJ2-7; possible D gene TRBD2, 6 bases. The CDR3 is 14 residues long. Germline assignment: CDR1 LNHNV and CDR2 YYDKDF (reference sequence). V gave up 3 bases and J gave up 5 bases, with 14 bases separating them. CDR3: CATSRPKTSHEQYF. In DNA form, the CDR3 reads TGTGCCACCAGCAGGCCCAAGACTAGTCACGAGCAGTACTTC. The full variable domain, rest sourced from reference TRBV15 and TRBJ2-7, is DAMVIQNPRYQVTQFGKPVTLSCSQTLNHNVMYWYQQKSSQAPKLLFHYYDKDFNNEADTPDNFQSRRPNTSFCFLDIRSPGLGDTAMYLCATSRPKTSHEQYFGPGTRLTVT.

This clone was found a few times. The rearrangement uses TRBV19 and TRBJ1-1; TRBD1 agrees at 9 bases. There are 18 residues in the CDR3. With V trimmed by 0 bases and J by 7 bases, 15 bases remained unmatched. Germline CDR1 LNHDA, CDR2 SQIVND (reference sequence). CDR3 DNA sequence: TGTGCCAGTAGTATAGAAGGACAGGGGTGGGGGGCCGCCGTTGAAGCTTTCTTT. This gives the protein CASSIEGQGWGAAVEAFF.